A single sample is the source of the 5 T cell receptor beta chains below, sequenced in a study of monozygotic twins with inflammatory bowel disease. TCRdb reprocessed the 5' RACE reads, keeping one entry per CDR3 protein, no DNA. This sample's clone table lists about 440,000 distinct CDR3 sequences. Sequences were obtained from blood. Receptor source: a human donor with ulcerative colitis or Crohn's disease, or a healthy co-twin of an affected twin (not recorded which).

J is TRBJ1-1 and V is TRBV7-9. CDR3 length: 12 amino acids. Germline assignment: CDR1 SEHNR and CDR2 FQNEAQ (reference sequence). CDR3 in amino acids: CASSLGQAEAFF. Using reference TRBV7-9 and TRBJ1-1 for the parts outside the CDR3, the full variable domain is DTGVSQNPRHKITKRGQNVTFRCDPISEHNRLYWYRQTLGQGPEFLTYFQNEAQLEKSRLLSDRFSAERPKGSFSTLEIQRTEQGDSAMYLCASSLGQAEAFFGQGTRLTVV.

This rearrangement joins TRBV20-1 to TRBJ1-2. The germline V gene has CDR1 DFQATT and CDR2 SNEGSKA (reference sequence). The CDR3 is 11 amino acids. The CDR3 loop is CSPTGNYGYTF.

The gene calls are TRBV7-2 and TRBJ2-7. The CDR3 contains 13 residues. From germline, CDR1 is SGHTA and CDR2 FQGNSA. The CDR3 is CASSSDNSYEQYF.

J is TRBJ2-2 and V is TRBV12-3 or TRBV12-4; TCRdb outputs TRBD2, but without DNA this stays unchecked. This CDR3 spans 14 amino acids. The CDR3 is CASSGTTPGGELFF.

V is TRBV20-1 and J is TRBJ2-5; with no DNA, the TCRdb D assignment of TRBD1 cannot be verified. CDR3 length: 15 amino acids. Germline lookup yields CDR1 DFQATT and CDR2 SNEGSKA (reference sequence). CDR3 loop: CSALNRGRTQETQYF.